What follows are 4 T cell receptor beta chains derived from one specimen sequenced in a study of cytomegalovirus exposure and HLA in healthy donors. The PCR made use of 60 Vbeta and 13 Jbeta primers. Profiling relied on immunoSEQ multiplex PCR, and the TCRdb table lists in-frame clones only, not all of them. The sample lists around 120,000 clones, about three quarters occurring once. The specimen sequenced was PBMCs. All receptors come from a man aged 55 to 70 in good health and CMV-seropositive.

CDR3 sequence (DNA): TGTGCCAGCTCCGAGGGTGTGGGGGCAGACTATGGCTACACCTTC. Amino acids: CASSEGVGADYGYTF. This chain uses TRBV18 with TRBJ1-2; maybe TRBD1 (6 bases). Per germline, CDR1 KGHSH and CDR2 LQKENI. The germline V and J ends were trimmed by 6 bases and 3 bases, with 17 bases remaining between them. The length of the CDR3 is 15 residues.

The J gene is TRBJ1-5, the V gene TRBV28; 7 bases map to TRBD1. In germline, CDR1 is MDHEN, CDR2 SYDVKM. Trimming removed 4 bases from V and 5 bases from J; junction bases left unmatched: 2. This CDR3 region has 13 residues. CDR3 amino acids: CASSSTGYQPQHF. CDR3 nucleotides: TGTGCCAGCAGTTCGACAGGGTATCAGCCCCAGCATTTT.

The genes are TRBV4-1 and TRBJ1-5; maybe TRBD1 (5 bases). Trimming pared 1 base from V and 10 bases from J, leaving 17 bases between. CDR3 length: 15 amino acids. CDR1 is MGHRA, CDR2 YSYEKL, per germline. The CDR3 DNA reads as TGCGCCAGCAGCCAAGCGACAGTAGGGGCCTCACCCCAGCATTTT. This codes for CASSQATVGASPQHF.

This clone has only a few counts. The J gene is TRBJ2-5, the V gene TRBV11-2; TRBD2 might be the D (5 bases). V was shortened by 5 bases and J by 2 bases, with 9 bases between the two germline ends. Germline CDR1 is SGHAT and CDR2 is FQNNGV. The CDR3 sequence is 13 residues long. The CDR3 reads CASSRERQETQYF. CDR3 bases: TGTGCCAGCAGCCGGGAACGGCAAGAGACCCAGTACTTC.